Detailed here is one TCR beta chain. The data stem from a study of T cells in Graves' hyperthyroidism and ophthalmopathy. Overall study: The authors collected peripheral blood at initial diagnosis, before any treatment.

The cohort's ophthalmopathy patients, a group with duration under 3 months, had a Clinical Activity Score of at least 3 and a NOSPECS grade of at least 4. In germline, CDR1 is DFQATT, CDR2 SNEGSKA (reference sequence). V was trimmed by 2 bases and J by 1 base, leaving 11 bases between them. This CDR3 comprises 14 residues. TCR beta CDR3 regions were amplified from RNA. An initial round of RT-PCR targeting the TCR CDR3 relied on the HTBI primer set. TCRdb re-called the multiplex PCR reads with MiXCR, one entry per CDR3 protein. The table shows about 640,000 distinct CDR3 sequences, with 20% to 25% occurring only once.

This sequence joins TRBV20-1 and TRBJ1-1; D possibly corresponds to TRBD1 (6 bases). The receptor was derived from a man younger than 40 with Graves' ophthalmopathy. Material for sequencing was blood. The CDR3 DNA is TGCAGTGCTAGATTAACAGGGACGAACACTGAAGCTTTCTTT. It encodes CSARLTGTNTEAFF.